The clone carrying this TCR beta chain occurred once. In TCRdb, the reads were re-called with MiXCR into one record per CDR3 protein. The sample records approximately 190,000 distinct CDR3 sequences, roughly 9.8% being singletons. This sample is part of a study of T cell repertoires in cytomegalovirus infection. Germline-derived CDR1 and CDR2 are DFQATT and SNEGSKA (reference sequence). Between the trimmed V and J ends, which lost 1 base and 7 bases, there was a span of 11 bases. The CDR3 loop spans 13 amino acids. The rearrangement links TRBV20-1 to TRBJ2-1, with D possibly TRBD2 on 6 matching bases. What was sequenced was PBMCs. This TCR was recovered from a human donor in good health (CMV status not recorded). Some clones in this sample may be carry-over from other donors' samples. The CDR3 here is CSARGTIGNEQFF. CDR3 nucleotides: TGCAGTGCTAGAGGGACTATTGGGAATGAGCAGTTCTTC.